A selection of T cell receptor beta chains follows, all from one sample in a study of cytomegalovirus exposure and HLA in healthy donors. TCRdb keeps only in-frame clones here, not all; method: immunoSEQ multiplex PCR. This sample has 130,000 to 150,000 clones, with 70% to 80% found just once. Sample: PBMCs. The receptor source for this set is a man younger than 35 in good health and CMV-seronegative. Each CDR3 is given with its conserved first and last residue. Each record gives: CDR3 DNA, CDR3 protein, V gene, D gene, J gene, clone size. The D gene is left open where the match is weak. A clone size is listed for some rows: how often the clone was seen (once, few, many), or a class if it is expanded.

TGTGCCGCGGGCGACGGGGACAATGAGCAGTTCTTC | CAAGDGDNEQFF | TRBV10-3 | NA | TRBJ2-1 | NA
TGTGCCAGCAGCTTTCGACAGGACCGATTCTCTGGGGCCAACGTCCTGACTTTC | CASSFRQDRFSGANVLTF | TRBV5-5 | NA | TRBJ2-6 | NA
TGTGCCAGCAGGCGGGGTTCCTACAATGAGCAGTTCTTC | CASRRGSYNEQFF | TRBV6-5 | NA | TRBJ2-1 | NA
TGTGCCAGCAGCCAGACTAGCGGGGTCCGGGAGCTGTTTTTT | CASSQTSGVRELFF | TRBV4-2 | TRBD2 | TRBJ2-2 | NA
TGTGCCAGCAGCTTAGCTGGGGGGGTACAGCCCCAGCATTTT | CASSLAGGVQPQHF | TRBV7-9 | NA | TRBJ1-5 | NA
TGTGCCAGCAGTTGGACAGGGGGCGCCGCGGATACGCAGTATTTT | CASSWTGGAADTQYF | TRBV14 | TRBD1 | TRBJ2-3 | NA
TGTGCCAGCAGCTTGGAACAGATGAACACTGAAGCTTTCTTT | CASSLEQMNTEAFF | TRBV5-5 | NA | TRBJ1-1 | NA
TGTGCCAGCAGTGAATTGCCCCAGGGGTCCAATTCACCCCTCCACTTT | CASSELPQGSNSPLHF | TRBV2 | NA | TRBJ1-6 | NA
TGTGCCAGCTCCCCTCTCGACAGTCAGTATCAGCCCCAGCATTTT | CASSPLDSQYQPQHF | TRBV18 | NA | TRBJ1-5 | NA
TGCGCCAGCAGCTCCTCGGGGAGGGCCGCGGTGAACGAGCAGTACTTC | CASSSSGRAAVNEQYF | TRBV5-1 | TRBD2 | TRBJ2-7 | NA
TGCGCCAGCAGCCAACCCACCCAGGGGAACCAGCCCCAGCATTTT | CASSQPTQGNQPQHF | TRBV4-1 | NA | TRBJ1-5 | NA
TGCGCCAGCAGCTTTTTTCAGGGAAACTACGAGCAGTACTTC | CASSFFQGNYEQYF | TRBV5-1 | NA | TRBJ2-7 | NA
TGTGCCAGCAGTTACTCGATCGGTGCAACTAATGAAAAACTGTTTTTT | CASSYSIGATNEKLFF | TRBV6-5 | NA | TRBJ1-4 | NA
TGCAGCGTTGATGGGCTAGCGAGAGGTACAGATACGCAGTATTTT | CSVDGLARGTDTQYF | TRBV29-1 | NA | TRBJ2-3 | few
TGTGCCAGCAGTGGAGGGCGGGGGGGCCCCAATGAGCAGTTCTTC | CASSGGRGGPNEQFF | TRBV2 | TRBD2 | TRBJ2-1 | NA
TGTGCCAGCAGCTCCGAAGCGGGATCCTACGAGCAGTACTTC | CASSSEAGSYEQYF | TRBV5-5 | TRBD2 | TRBJ2-7 | NA
TGTGCCACAGACAGGGGTTTCTACAATGAGCAGTTCTTC | CATDRGFYNEQFF | TRBV6-1 | TRBD1 | TRBJ2-1 | NA
TGTGCCAGCAGTTTGCCGTCCAGGGAGGGAACCTACGAGCAGTACTTC | CASSLPSREGTYEQYF | TRBV28 | TRBD2 | TRBJ2-7 | NA
TGTGCCAGCAGCCCGGAGGCGGGAGACAGGGGCGAGCAGTACTTC | CASSPEAGDRGEQYF | TRBV6-1 | NA | TRBJ2-7 | NA
TGTGCCAGCAGCTTATTAGCGGGGGCACAAGAGACCCAGTACTTC | CASSLLAGAQETQYF | TRBV7-8 | TRBD2 | TRBJ2-5 | NA
TGTGCCTGGAGTCTACGAGGGACTAGCGGGAGGGATTCGAGCACAGATACGCAGTATTTT | CAWSLRGTSGRDSSTDTQYF | TRBV30 | TRBD2 | TRBJ2-3 | NA
TGTGCCTGGAGTGTAACTAGCGGGAGACAGACCCAGTACTTC | CAWSVTSGRQTQYF | TRBV30 | TRBD2 | TRBJ2-5 | NA
TGTGCCAGCAGCGTAGATCAGGGCTACGAGCAGTACTTC | CASSVDQGYEQYF | TRBV9 | NA | TRBJ2-7 | once
TGTGCCAGCAGTCGATCCGGGACAGAACTTAACTATGGCTACACCTTC | CASSRSGTELNYGYTF | TRBV2 | TRBD1 | TRBJ1-2 | few
TGTGCCAGCAGCATTCTGACAGGGGACCCTGGAAACACCATATATTTT | CASSILTGDPGNTIYF | TRBV7-9 | TRBD1 | TRBJ1-3 | few
TGTGCCAGCAGGCGGGACAGAGACTCCTACAATGAGCAGTTCTTC | CASRRDRDSYNEQFF | TRBV27 | NA | TRBJ2-1 | few
TGTGCCAGCAGCGATGGGGCTGCTGATGAAAAACTGTTTTTT | CASSDGAADEKLFF | TRBV9 | NA | TRBJ1-4 | NA
TGTGCCAGCAGCGTAGAAGGCCTAGCGGGAGGTGAGCAGTTCTTC | CASSVEGLAGGEQFF | TRBV9 | TRBD2 | TRBJ2-1 | NA
TGTGCCAGCAGCCCTAACAGGGTGGGCTATGGCTACACCTTC | CASSPNRVGYGYTF | TRBV6-6 | NA | TRBJ1-2 | NA
TGCAGCGTTGTTAGCGGCACCGGGGAGCTGTTTTTT | CSVVSGTGELFF | TRBV29-1 | NA | TRBJ2-2 | NA
TGTGCCAGCAGTTTAGACAGGGGGGAGCAGTACTTC | CASSLDRGEQYF | TRBV28 | TRBD1 | TRBJ2-7 | once
TGTGCCAGCAATTTGGGACAGGGGCGGGAAAAACTGTTTTTT | CASNLGQGREKLFF | TRBV6-1 | TRBD1 | TRBJ1-4 | NA
TGTGCCAGCAGCGGCAGGGGGGATGAAAAACTGTTTTTT | CASSGRGDEKLFF | TRBV11-1 | TRBD1 | TRBJ1-4 | NA
TGTGCCAGCAGCCAAGAGGGGAGGGTTTATGACGAGCAGTACTTC | CASSQEGRVYDEQYF | TRBV4-2 | TRBD2 | TRBJ2-7 | NA
TGTGCCAGCAGCGTAAACAGGGGGTTGGGTGGGGCCAACGTCCTGACTTTC | CASSVNRGLGGANVLTF | TRBV9 | TRBD1 | TRBJ2-6 | NA
TGTGCCAGCAGTTTATCTTTAAGTGGTGGCAGGGGTAGACGCGAGCAGTACTTC | CASSLSLSGGRGRREQYF | TRBV27 | NA | TRBJ2-7 | NA
TGTGCCAGCAGCTCGTCCGGGGGATACTACGAGCAGTACTTC | CASSSSGGYYEQYF | TRBV11-2 | NA | TRBJ2-7 | NA
TGTGCCAGCAGTTCAGGCAATGAGCAGTTCTTC | CASSSGNEQFF | TRBV27 | NA | TRBJ2-1 | NA
TGTGCCAGCTCCCAGGGCCCTGAAGCTTTCTTT | CASSQGPEAFF | TRBV28 | NA | TRBJ1-1 | NA
TGTGCCAGCAGGCAGGGGCGCAGCCTCACCTACGAGCAGTACTTC | CASRQGRSLTYEQYF | TRBV6-5 | NA | TRBJ2-7 | NA
TGCAGCGTTGAGGCTAGCGGATTCTCCTACGAGCAGTACTTC | CSVEASGFSYEQYF | TRBV29-1 | TRBD2 | TRBJ2-7 | NA
TGTGCCAGCAGCCCCAGACATGCAACTAATGAAAAACTGTTTTTT | CASSPRHATNEKLFF | TRBV4-2 | NA | TRBJ1-4 | once
TGTGCCAGCAGTTATGACAGGACACAAGAGACCCAGTACTTC | CASSYDRTQETQYF | TRBV27 | NA | TRBJ2-5 | few
TGTGCCAGCAGCCTCCTCGGAGATACGCAGTATTTT | CASSLLGDTQYF | TRBV27 | NA | TRBJ2-3 | NA
TGTGCCAGCACCTACCGACTAGCGGGAGAAGATACGCAGTATTTT | CASTYRLAGEDTQYF | TRBV6-6 | TRBD2 | TRBJ2-3 | NA
TGTGCTAGTGGTTTGGACAGGGTCAACTATGGCTACACCTTC | CASGLDRVNYGYTF | TRBV12-5 | NA | TRBJ1-2 | NA
TGTGCCAGCAGCTTGGGACTAGCGGCCTACGAGCAGTACTTC | CASSLGLAAYEQYF | TRBV7-2 | TRBD2 | TRBJ2-7 | few
TGTGCCAGCACGGGGGGAAGGGACACCAGCTCCTACGAGCAGTACTTC | CASTGGRDTSSYEQYF | TRBV6-4 | NA | TRBJ2-7 | NA
TGTGCCAGCAGCTTAGTAGGGACTAGCAGCTCCTACGAGCAGTACTTC | CASSLVGTSSSYEQYF | TRBV7-2 | TRBD2 | TRBJ2-7 | NA
TGCGCCAGCAGCCAAGTGGACCTGGGACTAGCGGGATCCAATGAGCAGTTCTTC | CASSQVDLGLAGSNEQFF | TRBV4-1 | TRBD2 | TRBJ2-1 | NA